This T cell receptor (beta chain) was retrieved from a study of cytomegalovirus exposure and HLA in healthy donors. PCR was performed using 60 Vbeta and 13 Jbeta primers. Data came from immunoSEQ multiplex PCR; TCRdb stores just in-frame clones and leaves some out. Altogether roughly 150,000 clones are present, roughly four fifths being singletons, with the ten largest covering 4.1%. Per the germline V gene, CDR1 is SGDLS and CDR2 is YYNGEE. Trimming shortened V by 3 bases and J by 5 bases, and 12 bases separated the two germline ends. This CDR3 is 13 amino acids long. This clone was observed a few times.

The clonotype originates from a middle-aged man in good health and CMV-seropositive. This sequence joins TRBV9 and TRBJ2-7; a weak D match, TRBD2 (7 bases). The sequencing sample was made of PBMCs. Here the CDR3 reads CASSEGGSDEQYF. The CDR3 DNA follows: TGTGCCAGCAGCGAGGGGGGGTCGGACGAGCAGTACTTC.